The 20 T cell receptor beta chains below all came from one sample that was sequenced in a study of cytomegalovirus exposure and HLA in healthy donors. The method was immunoSEQ multiplex PCR; TCRdb's version includes in-frame clones alone and lacks a portion of them. In the table there are some 170,000 clones, more than 70% of which are singletons. The material sequenced was PBMCs. These receptors all come from a man aged 30 to 39 in good health and CMV-seropositive.

This chain links TRBV5-1 with TRBJ2-7; the match to TRBD1 covers 11 bases. The CDR3 spans 21 residues. V was pared by 0 bases and J by 2 bases, with 19 bases of the junction left unmatched. CDR1 SGHRS and CDR2 YFSETQ come from the germline V gene. CDR3 amino acids: CASSLAIPRGQGAKGTYEQYF. The CDR3 DNA reads as TGCGCCAGCAGCTTGGCCATCCCCCGAGGACAGGGGGCAAAGGGTACCTACGAGCAGTACTTC.

The chain carries TRBV18 and TRBJ2-3; D perhaps matches TRBD2 (5 bases). CDR1 and CDR2 (germline): KGHSH, LQKENI. V dropped 6 bases and J dropped 2 bases, with 15 bases sitting between them. This CDR3 has 15 amino acids. CDR3 bases: TGTGCCAGCTCCGGCGCGGGCGGACTCACAGATACGCAGTATTTT. It codes for CASSGAGGLTDTQYF.

The V call is TRBV13, the J call TRBJ2-5, with D perhaps matching TRBD1 (6 bases). The length of the CDR3 is 14 residues. V dropped 4 bases and J dropped 5 bases, with 14 bases sitting between them. Germline lookup yields CDR1 PRHDT and CDR2 FYEKMQ (reference sequence). As DNA, the CDR3 is TGTGCCAGCAGCTCCCGACAGGCTGGTGAGACCCAGTACTTC. This gives the protein CASSSRQAGETQYF.

This clone was seen ten or more times. The V call is TRBV9, the J call TRBJ1-4; 9 nucleotides line up with TRBD1. Germline CDR1 and CDR2: SGDLS and YYNGEE. The J segment lost 13 bases and the V segment lost 0 bases, leaving 7 bases of the junction unmatched. This CDR3 has 14 amino acids. Here the CDR3 reads CASSVAGGTGRLFF. In DNA, the CDR3 is TGTGCCAGCAGCGTAGCTGGTGGGACAGGGCGACTGTTTTTT.

The rearrangement links TRBV7-2 to TRBJ1-1; perhaps TRBD1 as D (5 bases). Trimming stripped 3 bases from V and 4 bases from J, with 12 bases between. CDR1 and CDR2 from the germline V gene are SGHTA and FQGNSA. The CDR3 sequence is 14 residues long. CDR3 sequence: CASSFGRGSTEAFF. CDR3 DNA sequence: TGTGCCAGCAGCTTCGGGCGGGGGTCCACTGAAGCTTTCTTT.

The V and J genes are TRBV5-1 and TRBJ1-1; 7 nucleotides line up with TRBD1. V lost 0 bases to trimming and J lost 5 bases; unmatched junction nucleotides: 7. The CDR3 is 15 amino acids. Germline CDR1 reads SGHRS; CDR2 reads YFSETQ. For the CDR3, the DNA is TGCGCCAGCAGCTTGGAGGGGGCTAGTCGGACTGAAGCTTTCTTT. This sequence encodes CASSLEGASRTEAFF.

The chain links TRBV4-1 to TRBJ2-1; 13 nucleotides line up with TRBD2. J gave up 9 bases and V 4 bases, and 12 bases lay outside the gene matches. Per the germline V gene, CDR1 is MGHRA and CDR2 is YSYEKL. The CDR3 totals 17 residues. The CDR3 is CASSPWTSGSKQPEQFF. CDR3 coding DNA: TGCGCCAGCAGCCCTTGGACTAGCGGGAGTAAGCAGCCTGAGCAGTTCTTC.

The V gene is TRBV7-8, the J gene TRBJ2-1, with 8 bases identical to TRBD2. The V gene end was trimmed by 1 base and the J gene end by 15 bases; junction bases not matched to a gene: 5. CDR1 is SGHVS and CDR2 is FQNEAQ in the germline V gene. The CDR3 consists of 12 residues. The CDR3 spells CASSLDGRVPFF. CDR3 DNA sequence: TGTGCCAGCAGCTTAGACGGGAGGGTTCCGTTCTTC.

This clone was counted a few times. The rearrangement joins TRBV13 to TRBJ2-7; 11 bases line up with TRBD2. CDR3 length: 18 amino acids. Germline values: CDR1 PRHDT, CDR2 FYEKMQ (reference sequence). J gave up 1 base and V 5 bases, and 13 bases lay outside the gene matches. The chain's CDR3 is CASSPPPPGLAVSYEQYF. CDR3 in DNA: TGTGCCAGCAGCCCGCCCCCGCCGGGACTAGCGGTTTCCTACGAGCAGTACTTC. The whole variable domain, remainder taken from reference TRBV13 and TRBJ2-7, is AAGVIQSPRHLIKEKRETATLKCYPIPRHDTVYWYQQGPGQDPQFLISFYEKMQSDKGSIPDRFSAQQFSDYHSELNMSSLELGDSALYFCASSPPPPGLAVSYEQYFGPGTRLTVT.

The chain employs TRBV18 and TRBJ1-4; 11 bases fit TRBD1. The V segment lost 5 bases and the J segment 3 bases; nucleotides outside the gene matches: 11. CDR3 length equals 18 residues. Germline CDR1 reads KGHSH; CDR2 reads LQKENI. Here the CDR3 reads CASSWTGGAVGANEKLFF. In nucleotides, the CDR3 is TGTGCCAGCTCATGGACAGGGGGCGCGGTCGGTGCTAATGAAAAACTGTTTTTT.

V gene TRBV2 combines with J gene TRBJ2-3, with 10 bases fitting TRBD2. Germline-derived CDR1 and CDR2 are SNHLY and FYNNEI. The CDR3 loop spans 16 amino acids. The V gene end was trimmed by 5 bases and the J gene end by 2 bases; junction bases not matched to a gene: 7. CDR3 protein: CASSNVAGGATDTQYF. The CDR3 DNA follows: TGTGCCAGCAGTAATGTAGCGGGGGGAGCCACAGATACGCAGTATTTT.

This clone came up once. CDR3 protein: CAISSNYITDTQYF. Written as DNA, the CDR3 is TGTGCCATTAGTAGCAATTATATAACAGATACGCAGTATTTT. The V call is TRBV10-3, the J call TRBJ2-3; D gene unclear. This CDR3 region has 14 residues. Trimming left V 9 bases short and J 3 bases short, with 16 bases between. CDR1 ENHRY and CDR2 SYGVKD come from the germline V gene.

The V and J genes are TRBV11-3 and TRBJ2-7, with 11 nucleotides matching TRBD2. With 5 bases clipped from V and 3 bases from J, the junction kept 9 bases outside the gene matches. The CDR3 extends over 16 amino acids. Germline CDR1 is SGHNT and CDR2 is YENEEA. The CDR3 protein is CASSTKGTSGDYEQYF. The DNA of the CDR3 is TGTGCCAGCAGCACGAAGGGGACTAGCGGAGACTACGAGCAGTACTTC. Full variable domain (remainder filled in from reference TRBV11-3 and TRBJ2-7): EAGVVQSPRYKIIEKKQPVAFWCNPISGHNTLYWYLQNLGQGPELLIRYENEEAVDDSQLPKDRFSAERLKGVDSTLKIQPAELGDSAVYLCASSTKGTSGDYEQYFGPGTRLTVT.

This rearrangement joins TRBV18 to TRBJ2-3; 9 bases are shared with TRBD1. The CDR3 extends over 16 amino acids. The germline gives CDR1 KGHSH, CDR2 LQKENI. J lost 5 bases, V lost 2 bases, and 8 bases had no gene match. CDR3 sequence reads: CASSPGRTGVRDTQYF. The CDR3 DNA follows: TGTGCCAGCTCACCAGGCCGGACAGGGGTGAGAGATACGCAGTATTTT.

V is TRBV29-1 and J is TRBJ2-7; 7 positions match TRBD1. CDR3 size: 12 residues. Looked up from germline, CDR1 is SQVTM and CDR2 is ANQGSEA. J lost 2 bases, V lost 8 bases, and 6 bases had no gene match. CDR3 sequence reads: CSFAGTAYEQYF. CDR3 in DNA: TGCAGCTTCGCCGGGACAGCCTACGAGCAGTACTTC.

This clone was found many times. The V and J genes are TRBV7-8 and TRBJ2-7; D may be TRBD2 (6 bases). Germline V gene lookup returns CDR1 SGHVS and CDR2 FQNEAQ. The ends were cut back, 8 bases at V and 6 bases at J, with 20 bases in the middle. The length of the CDR3 is 14 residues. The CDR3 DNA sequence: TGTGCCAGCGCAACGGGCCGGCGGGGCTCCGAGCAGTACTTC. Translating gives CASATGRRGSEQYF.

The chain is built from TRBV9 and TRBJ1-5; no reliable D call. CDR1 and CDR2 from the germline V gene are SGDLS and YYNGEE. This CDR3 has 14 amino acids. V gave up 4 bases and J gave up 6 bases, with 14 bases separating them. CDR3 coding DNA: TGTGCCAGCAGCCCTAACGACGGACTTCAGCCCCAGCATTTT. Translation gives CASSPNDGLQPQHF.

The CDR3 DNA sequence: TGTGCCAGCAGCCCCGCCTACAATGAGCAGTTCTTC. It is translated as CASSPAYNEQFF. This chain links TRBV7-8 with TRBJ2-1; no clear D gene. V lost 5 bases to trimming and J lost 2 bases, with 4 bases between them. The CDR3 extends over 12 amino acids. CDR1 and CDR2 (germline): SGHVS, FQNEAQ.

The rearrangement uses TRBV14 and TRBJ2-3, with 7 bases matching TRBD2. From germline, CDR1 is SGHDN and CDR2 FVKESK. Unmatched junction bases numbered 17, after V lost 3 bases and J lost 5 bases. The CDR3 sequence is 18 residues long. CDR3 DNA sequence: TGTGCCAGCAGCCATTCCCGGACGGGGGGTCTTTTACGAGATACGCAGTATTTT. Protein sequence: CASSHSRTGGLLRDTQYF.

The chain joins TRBV27 to TRBJ2-7; D call uncertain. The CDR3 is 16 residues long. Germline CDR1 and CDR2: MNHEY and SMNVEV (reference sequence). V was clipped by 5 bases and J by 0 bases, with 17 bases between them. Written as DNA, the CDR3 is TGTGCCAGCAGTATCCGCCGGCAGGTGGACTCCTACGAGCAGTACTTC. Encoded protein: CASSIRRQVDSYEQYF.